Shown below are 28 T cell receptor beta chains from a single sample sequenced in a study of blood T cell repertoires in COVID-19. Profiling relied on immunoSEQ multiplex PCR, and the TCRdb table lists in-frame clones only, not all of them. The repertoire holds 95,000 to 150,000 clones, with around nine tenths as singletons. Sequencing was performed on peripheral blood. The receptors come from an elderly woman with acute or convalescent COVID-19.

V gene TRBV21-1 combines with J gene TRBJ2-7; TRBD1 was called by the table and not checked on the DNA. TRBV21-1 is a listed pseudogene. The CDR3 covers 14 residues. CDR3: CASSNGTGGYEQYF. CDR3 coding DNA: TGTGCCAGCAGCAACGGGACAGGTGGCTACGAGCAGTACTTC.

The rearrangement uses TRBV5-1 and TRBJ2-5, with D perhaps TRBD1 (6 bases). Deletions cut 5 bases from V and 1 base from J, with 15 bases between. The germline gives CDR1 SGHRS, CDR2 YFSETQ. The CDR3 is made up of 15 amino acids. The CDR3 is CASRSGQNPQETQYF. Here the CDR3 DNA reads TGCGCCAGCAGGAGTGGACAGAACCCCCAAGAGACCCAGTACTTC.

This clone has only one observation. The V and J genes are TRBV9 and TRBJ2-7; the D is unclear. V was cut by 0 bases and J by 9 bases, with 13 bases left in between. The CDR3 contains 13 residues. Germline CDR1 reads SGDLS; CDR2 reads YYNGEE. CDR3 loop: CASSVGTEFRQYF. The DNA for the CDR3 is TGTGCCAGCAGCGTAGGTACGGAGTTTAGGCAGTACTTC.

This clone showed up just a few times. The chain combines TRBV5-1 with TRBJ2-2; 9 bases fit TRBD1. CDR1 is SGHRS and CDR2 is YFSETQ in the germline V gene. The CDR3 runs to 15 residues. The junction had 5 bases not matched to a gene; V was cut back by 4 bases and J by 4 bases. CDR3 in DNA: TGCGCCAGCAGCCTCCGGGACAGGGCCACCGGGGAGCTGTTTTTT. This translates into CASSLRDRATGELFF.

The gene calls are TRBV3-1 (or the pseudogene TRBV3-2) and TRBJ2-7; 9 nucleotides align to TRBD1. Germline lookup yields CDR1 LGHDT and CDR2 YNNKEL (reference sequence). Trimming at V came to 3 bases and at J to 13 bases, leaving 7 bases not matched to a gene. This CDR3 spans 12 amino acids. The CDR3 DNA follows: TGTGCCAGCAGCCACGGACAGGGGAAGTATTACTTC. Protein sequence: CASSHGQGKYYF.

The chain joins TRBV28 to TRBJ1-5; possibly TRBD1 for D (6 bases). Trimming cost V 10 bases and J 4 bases, with 8 bases left between them. Germline CDR1 is MDHEN and CDR2 is SYDVKM. This CDR3 comprises 11 residues. CDR3 bases: TGTGCCACTCAGGGGAATCAGCCCCAGCATTTT. This encodes CATQGNQPQHF.

The chain joins TRBV5-5 to TRBJ1-6, with 9 bases that match TRBD1. Trimming took 1 base from V and 8 from J; bases not matched to a gene: 7. Per germline, CDR1 SGHKS and CDR2 YYEKEE (reference sequence). The CDR3 sequence is 16 residues long. The CDR3 DNA sequence: TGTGCCAGCAGCTTGTTACGGGACAGGGCTGATTCACCCCTCCACTTT. It specifies CASSLLRDRADSPLHF.

The chain has TRBV28 and TRBJ1-1; weak D call: TRBD1 (6 bases). V gave up 4 bases and J gave up 0 bases, with 12 bases separating them. Germline V CDR1 and CDR2: MDHEN, SYDVKM. This CDR3 spans 15 amino acids. The CDR3 DNA sequence: TGTGCCAGCAGTTCAACAGGGTATGTGAACACTGAAGCTTTCTTT. Translation gives CASSSTGYVNTEAFF.

This sequence joins TRBV6-5 and TRBJ1-5, with D hard to call. This CDR3 region has 15 residues. CDR1 MNHEY and CDR2 SVGAGI come from the germline V gene. Between the trimmed V and J ends, which lost 0 bases and 3 bases, there was a span of 9 bases. The CDR3 nucleotides are TGTGCCAGCAGTTACTCATACGGTATCAATCAGCCCCAGCATTTT. Residues: CASSYSYGINQPQHF.

The chain couples TRBV5-4 to TRBJ2-1; 7 bases match TRBD2. The CDR3 sequence is 15 residues long. With V trimmed by 2 bases and J by 0 bases, 2 bases remained unmatched. CDR1 is SGHNT and CDR2 is YYREEE in the germline V gene (reference sequence). The chain's CDR3 is CASSLSGTSYNEQFF. CDR3 coding DNA: TGTGCCAGCAGCTTAAGCGGGACCTCCTACAATGAGCAGTTCTTC.

V usage is TRBV28 and J usage is TRBJ1-5; D may be TRBD1 (6 bases). The CDR3 covers 16 residues. CDR1 is MDHEN and CDR2 is SYDVKM in the germline V gene. Trimming pared 6 bases from V and 0 bases from J, leaving 15 bases between. Here the CDR3 DNA reads TGTGCCAGCAGCTTGCCGGGACATCCTAGCAATCAGCCCCAGCATTTT. Amino acid sequence: CASSLPGHPSNQPQHF.

The chain links TRBV27 to TRBJ2-7, with 7 bases lining up with TRBD2. V gave up 6 bases and J gave up 2 bases; unmatched junction bases: 7. The germline CDR1 and CDR2 sequences are MNHEY and SMNVEV (reference sequence). This CDR3 spans 14 amino acids. The DNA for the CDR3 is TGTGCCAGCAGGCGGGAGTGGAACACCTACGAGCAGTACTTC. Its translation is CASRREWNTYEQYF.

This clone was seen only a few times. V is TRBV12-3 or TRBV12-4 and J is TRBJ1-5, with D possibly matching TRBD1 (5 bases). The CDR3 length is 13 residues. With 2 bases removed from V and 4 bases from J, the gap between germline ends came to 6 bases. CDR3 nucleotides: TGTGCCAGCAGTTTATCAGGGAATCAGCCCCAGCATTTT. Its protein product is CASSLSGNQPQHF.

The chain combines TRBV19 with TRBJ1-5; D ambiguous. CDR3 length: 16 residues. Germline CDR1 and CDR2: LNHDA and SQIVND (reference sequence). Trimming cost V 9 bases and J 0 bases, with 18 bases left between them. This CDR3 is CARLRVMVYSNQPQHF. DNA for the CDR3: TGTGCCAGATTGAGGGTCATGGTCTATAGCAATCAGCCCCAGCATTTT.

This chain uses TRBV29-1 with TRBJ1-5, with 7 bases fitting TRBD1. V shed 4 bases, J shed 4 bases, and the junction held 4 bases outside the gene matches. The CDR3 runs to 13 residues. Germline V gene data show CDR1 as SQVTM and CDR2 as ANQGSEA. The CDR3 sequence is CSVVTGMNQPQHF. CDR3 coding DNA: TGCAGCGTTGTGACAGGGATGAATCAGCCCCAGCATTTT.

The chain couples TRBV9 to TRBJ2-2, with D possibly TRBD2 on 6 matching bases. The germline gives CDR1 SGDLS, CDR2 YYNGEE. CDR3 size: 17 residues. V dropped 0 bases and J dropped 2 bases, with 14 bases sitting between them. For the CDR3, the DNA is TGTGCCAGCAGCGTAGCGGAGGGAGAAGCCAACACCGGGGAGCTGTTTTTT. It encodes CASSVAEGEANTGELFF.

The CDR3 nucleotides read TGTGCCAGCAGTGAGGGGGGGTTGCAAGGCTACACCTTC. Translating gives CASSEGGLQGYTF. The chain combines TRBV2 with TRBJ1-2; D is possibly TRBD1 (5 bases). This CDR3 has 13 amino acids. V lost 3 bases to trimming and J lost 8 bases, with 13 bases between them. Germline values: CDR1 SNHLY, CDR2 FYNNEI.

The gene calls are TRBV2 and TRBJ1-1; 7 bases line up with TRBD1. The V gene end was trimmed by 6 bases and the J gene end by 9 bases; junction bases not matched to a gene: 28. The CDR3 contains 19 residues. In germline, CDR1 is SNHLY, CDR2 FYNNEI. CDR3 nucleotides: TGTGCCAGCAGGAGAACACCACTGACAGGGACCTACACAACCTTTCAAGCTTTCTTT. As protein: CASRRTPLTGTYTTFQAFF.

This chain joins TRBV2 and TRBJ2-7, with TRBD2 identical over 8 bases. The germline V gene encodes CDR1 SNHLY and CDR2 FYNNEI. Trimming removed 2 bases from V and 3 bases from J; junction bases left unmatched: 3. There are 14 residues in the CDR3. The CDR3 nucleotides are TGTGCCAGCAGTGAAAGGCTAGCGGGCTACGAGCAGTACTTC. Encoded protein: CASSERLAGYEQYF.

The chain uses TRBV3-1 (or the pseudogene TRBV3-2) and TRBJ1-6, with D perhaps TRBD1 (5 bases). V lost 1 base, J lost 3 bases, and 13 bases lay in between. Germline assignment: CDR1 LGHDT and CDR2 YNNKEL (reference sequence). This CDR3 is built from 17 residues. This CDR3 is CASSQVRTRVYNSPLHF. The CDR3 DNA reads TGTGCCAGCAGCCAAGTTCGGACAAGGGTCTATAATTCACCCCTCCACTTT.

As DNA, the CDR3 is TGTGCCAGCAGTCCTCTAGCGGGAGTCAACAATGAGCAGTTCTTC. Its translation: CASSPLAGVNNEQFF. The genes are TRBV27 and TRBJ2-1; 10 bases are shared with TRBD2. V shed 5 bases, J shed 5 bases, and the junction held 6 bases outside the gene matches. Germline CDR1 and CDR2: MNHEY and SMNVEV (reference sequence). This CDR3 comprises 15 residues.

This rearrangement joins TRBV20-1 to TRBJ2-1; TRBD1 agrees at 8 bases. The germline V gene has CDR1 DFQATT and CDR2 SNEGSKA (reference sequence). V was clipped by 3 bases and J by 8 bases; unmatched bases: 9. The CDR3 contains 14 residues. In DNA form, the CDR3 reads TGCAGTGCTAGTGCCAGGGGGCTCGTCGATGAGCAGTTCTTC. This encodes CSASARGLVDEQFF.

This clone was observed once. The chain employs TRBV7-2 and TRBJ1-1, with D maybe TRBD1 (5 bases). The V and J ends lost 2 bases and 10 bases respectively, with 11 bases between them. Germline V gives CDR1 SGHTA, CDR2 FQGNSA. The CDR3 loop spans 12 amino acids. In nucleotides, the CDR3 is TGTGCCAGCAGCTTAAACACGGGGGGAGCTTTCTTT. This codes for CASSLNTGGAFF.

The chain combines TRBV9 with TRBJ2-3; 8 positions agree with TRBD1. Germline values: CDR1 SGDLS, CDR2 YYNGEE. V was pared by 3 bases and J by 10 bases, with 7 bases of the junction left unmatched. The CDR3 is made up of 13 amino acids. The CDR3 loop is CASSGGDRGAQYF. The CDR3 DNA follows: TGTGCCAGCAGCGGCGGAGACAGGGGTGCGCAGTATTTT.

This chain connects TRBV7-3 to TRBJ2-2, with 8 bases aligning to TRBD1. CDR1 and CDR2 (germline): SGHTA, FQGTGA. The CDR3 is 16 residues long. The ends lost 4 bases at V and 4 bases at J; junction bases unmatched: 8. The CDR3: CASSSQGGRGTGELFF. CDR3 DNA: TGTGCCAGCAGCTCACAGGGGGGCCGGGGCACCGGGGAGCTGTTTTTT. Variable domain in full (rest from reference TRBV7-3 and TRBJ2-2): GAGVSQTPSNKVTEKGKYVELRCDPISGHTALYWYRQSLGQGPEFLIYFQGTGAADDSGLPNDRFFAVRPEGSVSTLKIQRTERGDSAVYLCASSSQGGRGTGELFFGEGSRLTVL.

This chain uses TRBV11-2 with TRBJ1-4, with D perhaps TRBD1 (6 bases). Trimming stripped 2 bases from V and 8 bases from J, with 15 bases between. The CDR3 loop spans 15 amino acids. Germline V gives CDR1 SGHAT, CDR2 FQNNGV. CDR3 protein: CASSLITGLGEKLFF. DNA of the CDR3: TGTGCCAGCAGCTTAATAACAGGGTTGGGGGAAAAACTGTTTTTT. The variable domain in full, completed from reference TRBV11-2 and TRBJ1-4, reads EAGVAQSPRYKIIEKRQSVAFWCNPISGHATLYWYQQILGQGPKLLIQFQNNGVVDDSQLPKDRFSAERLKGVDSTLKIQPAKLEDSAVYLCASSLITGLGEKLFFGSGTQLSVL.

The chain combines TRBV5-1 with TRBJ1-2; possible D gene TRBD1, 6 bases. Trimming removed 0 bases from V and 8 bases from J, with 11 bases in between. Germline CDR1 is SGHRS and CDR2 is YFSETQ. The CDR3 length is 13 residues. CDR3 in amino acids: CASSLVSGDGYTF. The CDR3 coding sequence is TGCGCCAGCAGCTTGGTCTCAGGGGACGGCTACACCTTC.

This chain joins TRBV4-1 and TRBJ1-2; possibly TRBD1 for D (6 bases). The CDR3 totals 16 residues. Germline assignment: CDR1 MGHRA and CDR2 YSYEKL. The V end lost 0 bases, the J end lost 5 bases, and 16 bases lay between the germline ends. This chain's CDR3 is CASSQEGSGALYGYTF. The CDR3 coding sequence is TGCGCCAGCAGCCAAGAAGGTTCAGGGGCGCTTTATGGCTACACCTTC.